This T cell receptor beta chain was sequenced for a study of shared clonotypes between healthy human individuals. About the study: Per donor, three plates held CD4 naive cells, three held CD4 memory, two held CD8 naive and one held CD8 memory.

V shed 4 bases and J shed 8 bases, with 11 bases lying between them. The CDR3 has 12 residues. Germline values: CDR1 SNHLY, CDR2 FYNNEI. CD45RO-negative CD8 cells positively selected for CCR7 made up the naive population, which excluded terminally differentiated effector memory CD45RA+ cells. Each donor was a Caucasian adult residing in Nashville, Tennessee. Repertoires were generated with immunoSEQ multiplex PCR, while TCRdb's copy carries only in-frame clones and drops some. Altogether around 2,000,000 clones are present, approximately 94% being singletons, with the ten largest covering around 1%. Source material: naive CD8+ T cells sorted from blood. The sequence was collected from a man younger than 30 in good health. The chain links TRBV2 to TRBJ1-2, with D unresolved. This CDR3 reads CASSATGSGYTF. Here the CDR3 DNA reads TGTGCCAGCAGTGCTACGGGGAGCGGCTACACCTTC.